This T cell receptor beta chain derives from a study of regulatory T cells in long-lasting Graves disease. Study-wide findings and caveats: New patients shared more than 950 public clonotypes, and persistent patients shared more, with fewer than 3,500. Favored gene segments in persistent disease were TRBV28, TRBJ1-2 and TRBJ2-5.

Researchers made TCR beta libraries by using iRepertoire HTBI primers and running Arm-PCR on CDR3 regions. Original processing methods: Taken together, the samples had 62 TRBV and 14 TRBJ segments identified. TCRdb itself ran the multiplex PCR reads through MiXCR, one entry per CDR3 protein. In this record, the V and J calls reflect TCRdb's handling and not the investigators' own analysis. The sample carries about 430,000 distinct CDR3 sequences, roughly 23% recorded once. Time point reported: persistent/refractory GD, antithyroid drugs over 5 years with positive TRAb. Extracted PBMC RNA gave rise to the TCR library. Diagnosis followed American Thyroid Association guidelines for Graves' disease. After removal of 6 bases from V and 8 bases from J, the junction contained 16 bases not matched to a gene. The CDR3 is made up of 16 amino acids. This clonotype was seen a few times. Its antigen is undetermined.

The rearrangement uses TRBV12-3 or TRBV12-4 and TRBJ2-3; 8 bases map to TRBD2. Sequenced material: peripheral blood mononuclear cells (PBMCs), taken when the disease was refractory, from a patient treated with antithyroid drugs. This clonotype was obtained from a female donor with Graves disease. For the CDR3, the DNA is TGTGCCAGCAGCCTTACTAGCGGTCATCCGGGCGGTACGCAGTATTTT. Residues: CASSLTSGHPGGTQYF.